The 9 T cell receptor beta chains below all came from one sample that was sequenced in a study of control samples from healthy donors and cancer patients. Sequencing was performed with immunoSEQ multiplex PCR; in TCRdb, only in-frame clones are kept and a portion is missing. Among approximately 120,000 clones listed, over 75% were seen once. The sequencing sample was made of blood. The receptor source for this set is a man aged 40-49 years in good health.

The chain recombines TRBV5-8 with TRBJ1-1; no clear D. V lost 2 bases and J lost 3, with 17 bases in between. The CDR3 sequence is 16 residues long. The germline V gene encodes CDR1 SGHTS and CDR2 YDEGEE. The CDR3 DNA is TGTGCCAGCAGCTTCCTTGGCGGGGATGGGGACACTGAAGCTTTCTTT. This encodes CASSFLGGDGDTEAFF.

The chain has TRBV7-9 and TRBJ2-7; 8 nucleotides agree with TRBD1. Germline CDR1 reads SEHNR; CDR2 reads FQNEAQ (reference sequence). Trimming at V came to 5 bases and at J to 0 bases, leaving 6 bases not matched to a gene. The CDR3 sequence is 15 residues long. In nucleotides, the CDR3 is TGTGCCAGCAGCCCAGGGGGCGTAAACTCCTACGAGCAGTACTTC. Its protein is CASSPGGVNSYEQYF.

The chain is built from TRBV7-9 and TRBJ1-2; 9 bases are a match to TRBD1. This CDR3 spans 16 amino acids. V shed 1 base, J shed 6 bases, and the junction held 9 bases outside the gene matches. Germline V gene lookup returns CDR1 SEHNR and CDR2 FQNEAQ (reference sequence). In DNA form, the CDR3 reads TGTGCCAGCAGCTTAGTAGGGGACAGGGATGTTAATGGCTACACCTTC. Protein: CASSLVGDRDVNGYTF.

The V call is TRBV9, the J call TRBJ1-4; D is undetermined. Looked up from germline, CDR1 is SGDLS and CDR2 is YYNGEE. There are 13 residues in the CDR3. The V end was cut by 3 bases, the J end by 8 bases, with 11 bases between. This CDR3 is CASSARRSEKLFF. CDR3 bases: TGTGCCAGCAGCGCCAGAAGAAGCGAAAAACTGTTTTTT.

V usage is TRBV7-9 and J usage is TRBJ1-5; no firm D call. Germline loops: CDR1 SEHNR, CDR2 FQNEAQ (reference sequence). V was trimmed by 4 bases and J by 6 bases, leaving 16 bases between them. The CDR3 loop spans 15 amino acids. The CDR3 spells CASSSDDTRFQPQHF. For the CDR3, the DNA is TGTGCCAGCAGCTCCGATGATACCAGGTTTCAGCCCCAGCATTTT. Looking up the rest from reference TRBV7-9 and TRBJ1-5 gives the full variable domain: DTGVSQNPRHKITKRGQNVTFRCDPISEHNRLYWYRQTLGQGPEFLTYFQNEAQLEKSRLLSDRFSAERPKGSFSTLEIQRTEQGDSAMYLCASSSDDTRFQPQHFGDGTRLSIL.

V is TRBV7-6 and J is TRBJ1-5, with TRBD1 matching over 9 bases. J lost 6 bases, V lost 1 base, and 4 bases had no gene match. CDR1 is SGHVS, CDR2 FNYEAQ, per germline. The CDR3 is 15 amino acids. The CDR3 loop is CASSLGTGDLQPQHF. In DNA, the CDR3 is TGTGCCAGCAGCTTAGGGACAGGGGATCTTCAGCCCCAGCATTTT.

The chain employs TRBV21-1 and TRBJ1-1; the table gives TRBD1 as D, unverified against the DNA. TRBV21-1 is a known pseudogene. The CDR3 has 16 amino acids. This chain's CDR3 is CASSLRGQEMNTEAFF. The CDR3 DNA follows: TGTGCCAGCAGCTTAAGGGGACAGGAAATGAACACTGAAGCTTTCTTT.

The CDR3 loop reads CASSQATGMPQHF. The CDR3 DNA follows: TGCGCCAGCAGCCAGGCGACAGGGATGCCCCAGCATTTT. J is TRBJ1-5 and V is TRBV4-1, with 7 nucleotides matching TRBD1. Germline V gives CDR1 MGHRA, CDR2 YSYEKL. The V and J ends lost 3 bases and 9 bases, in that order; junction bases with no gene match: 5. The CDR3 contains 13 residues.

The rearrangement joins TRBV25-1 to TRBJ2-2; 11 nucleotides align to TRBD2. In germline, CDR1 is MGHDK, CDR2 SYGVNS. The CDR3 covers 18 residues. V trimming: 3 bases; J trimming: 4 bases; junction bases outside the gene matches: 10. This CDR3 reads CASSDRRLAGISTGELFF. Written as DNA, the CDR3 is TGTGCCAGCAGTGATAGGCGACTAGCGGGGATTTCCACCGGGGAGCTGTTTTTT.